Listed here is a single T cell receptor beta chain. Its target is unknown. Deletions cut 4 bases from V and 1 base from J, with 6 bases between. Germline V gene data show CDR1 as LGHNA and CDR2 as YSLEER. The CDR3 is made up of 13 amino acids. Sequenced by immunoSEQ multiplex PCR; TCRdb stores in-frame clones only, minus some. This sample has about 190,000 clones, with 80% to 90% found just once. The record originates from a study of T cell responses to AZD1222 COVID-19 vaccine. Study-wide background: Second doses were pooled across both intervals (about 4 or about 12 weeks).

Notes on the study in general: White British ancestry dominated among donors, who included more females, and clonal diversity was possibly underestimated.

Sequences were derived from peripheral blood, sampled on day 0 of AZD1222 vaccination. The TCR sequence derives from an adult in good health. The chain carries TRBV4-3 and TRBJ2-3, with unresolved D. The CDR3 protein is CASSRRGTDTQYF. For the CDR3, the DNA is TGCGCCAGCAGCCGAAGGGGCACAGATACGCAGTATTTT.